A single sample gave rise to the 25 T cell receptor beta chains below, sequenced in a study of Ad26.COV2.S vaccination and SARS-CoV-2 variants. Generated by immunoSEQ multiplex PCR, the TCRdb table keeps only in-frame clones and is missing some. The sample shows about 470,000 clones, 90% of them seen only once. The treatment is: some 20 received Ad26.COV2.S at low or high dose, single or two shots; about 5 received placebo; per-sample allocation not given. Sampling was performed 63 days after the first vaccine or placebo injection. Sequenced material: peripheral blood, taken in a trial of Ad26.COV2.S vaccine versus placebo. These receptors were taken from a person aged 18-65 years who received the Ad26.COV2.S COVID-19 vaccine or a placebo.

The chain uses TRBV7-8 and TRBJ2-3, with 14 bases lining up with TRBD2. The germline V gene has CDR1 SGHVS and CDR2 FQNEAQ. The trim removed 5 bases at V and 2 bases at J, leaving 9 bases unmatched. The CDR3 is 18 amino acids. The CDR3 nucleotides read TGTGCCAGCAGCATAGGGACTAGCGGGAGCTACCACACAGATACGCAGTATTTT. This gives the protein CASSIGTSGSYHTDTQYF.

This chain joins TRBV7-9 and TRBJ2-1; TRBD2 is a possible D gene (5 bases). V lost 5 bases and J 6 bases, leaving 11 bases between the germline ends. The CDR3 covers 13 residues. CDR1 and CDR2 (germline): SEHNR, FQNEAQ (reference sequence). The CDR3 nucleotides read TGTGCCAGCAGCCCTGAGAGGGCCAATGAGCAGTTCTTC. Translating gives CASSPERANEQFF.

The rearrangement links TRBV21-1 to TRBJ1-1. TRBV21-1 is noted as a pseudogene. The CDR3 runs 9 residues. CDR3 sequence reads: CASKSSSFF. The CDR3 DNA reads as TGTGCCAGCAAATCTTCGTCTTTCTTT.

This chain connects TRBV29-1 to TRBJ2-4; TRBD1 agrees at 9 bases. Germline values: CDR1 SQVTM, CDR2 ANQGSEA. V shed 4 bases and J 4 bases; nucleotides not matched to a gene: 5. The CDR3 is 14 amino acids. The CDR3 nucleotides are TGCAGCGTTGCGCCCGGACAGGGGAAAAACATTCAGTACTTC. The encoded protein is CSVAPGQGKNIQYF. Using reference TRBV29-1 and TRBJ2-4 for the parts outside the CDR3, the full variable domain is SAVISQKPSRDICQRGTSLTIQCQVDSQVTMMFWYRQQPGQSLTLIATANQGSEATYESGFVIDKFPISRPNLTFSTLTVSNMSPEDSSIYLCSVAPGQGKNIQYFGAGTRLSVL.

CDR3 loop: CASSKTPREFSYNEQFF. CDR3 sequence (DNA): TGTGCCAGCAGTAAAACTCCGCGGGAGTTCTCCTACAATGAGCAGTTCTTC. The rearrangement links TRBV6-2 or TRBV6-3 to TRBJ2-1; 7 nucleotides line up with TRBD2. Germline lookup yields CDR1 MNHEY and CDR2 SVGEGT. Trimming removed 5 bases from V and 0 bases from J; junction bases left unmatched: 10. There are 17 residues in the CDR3.

There are a few counts of this clone. V is TRBV4-2 and J is TRBJ2-2; TRBD1 might be the D (5 bases). CDR3 length: 14 amino acids. The V gene lost 3 bases and the J gene lost 5 bases, with 10 bases spanning the gap. Germline CDR1 reads LGHNA; CDR2 reads YNFKEQ. The DNA for the CDR3 is TGTGCCAGCAGCCACGCACAGGTGACCGGGGAGCTGTTTTTT. It specifies CASSHAQVTGELFF.

V usage is TRBV7-9 and J usage is TRBJ1-4, with D unresolved. V shed 7 bases and J shed 7 bases, with 16 bases lying between them. Germline V CDR1 and CDR2: SEHNR, FQNEAQ (reference sequence). The CDR3 totals 14 residues. The CDR3 DNA reads as TGTGCCAGCACCTCCGGGCGGGGTGGTGAAAAACTGTTTTTT. This encodes CASTSGRGGEKLFF.

The chain employs TRBV29-1 and TRBJ1-5; TRBD1 agrees at 12 bases. CDR1 is SQVTM, CDR2 ANQGSEA, per germline. The CDR3 is 13 residues long. The junction had 3 bases not matched to a gene; V was cut back by 6 bases and J by 6 bases. The CDR3 nucleotides read TGCAGCGTGGGACAGGGGGCGGGTCAGCCCCAGCATTTT. Amino acids: CSVGQGAGQPQHF.

The chain couples TRBV6-5 to TRBJ1-1; the D gene is possibly TRBD1 (5 bases). This CDR3 is built from 11 residues. Trimming cost V 7 bases and J 8 bases, with 11 bases left between them. CDR1 is MNHEY, CDR2 SVGAGI, per germline. The CDR3 DNA reads TGTGCCAGCACTACAGGTAGAGAAGCTTTCTTT. It encodes CASTTGREAFF.

The rearrangement joins TRBV7-2 to TRBJ2-3; unclear D gene. Trimming removed 1 base from V and 0 bases from J, with 8 bases in between. Per germline, CDR1 SGHTA and CDR2 FQGNSA. This CDR3 has 15 residues. CDR3 loop: CASSLEGSSTDTQYF. CDR3 in DNA: TGTGCCAGCAGCTTAGAGGGCTCTAGCACAGATACGCAGTATTTT.

This clone was observed a single time. This rearrangement joins TRBV27 to TRBJ2-1; D might be TRBD1 or TRBD2, each matching 6 bases. The CDR3 spans 15 residues. Per germline, CDR1 MNHEY and CDR2 SMNVEV (reference sequence). V dropped 3 bases and J dropped 13 bases, with 22 bases sitting between them. CDR3 sequence reads: CASSFGNSQGGGQFF. In DNA form, the CDR3 reads TGTGCCAGCAGTTTTGGGAATTCCCAAGGGGGAGGACAGTTCTTC.

The CDR3 DNA follows: TGTGCCAGCAGTCCCAGCCTTACTAGCGAATTATCCGAGCAGTACTTC. Translation: CASSPSLTSELSEQYF. The V call is TRBV27, the J call TRBJ2-7; 7 bases map to TRBD2. Unmatched junction bases numbered 16, after V lost 5 bases and J lost 6 bases. The CDR3 has 16 residues. Per the germline V gene, CDR1 is MNHEY and CDR2 is SMNVEV (reference sequence).

The chain uses TRBV27 and TRBJ2-5, with D tentatively TRBD1 (7 bases). Germline CDR1 MNHEY, CDR2 SMNVEV (reference sequence). V lost 2 bases and J lost 7, with 14 bases in between. The CDR3 consists of 14 residues. CDR3 DNA: TGTGCCAGCAGTTTAAGGGGGCAGGGGGGGACCCAGTACTTC. Translating gives CASSLRGQGGTQYF.

This clone has a single count. The chain carries TRBV5-1 and TRBJ2-7; D possibly corresponds to TRBD1 (6 bases). CDR1 is SGHRS, CDR2 YFSETQ, per germline. V lost 4 bases and J lost 5, with 25 bases in between. This CDR3 spans 17 amino acids. The CDR3 sequence is CASSKGPGMGAIHEQYF. The CDR3 nucleotides are TGCGCCAGCAGCAAGGGCCCTGGAATGGGGGCTATTCACGAGCAGTACTTC.

The chain couples TRBV5-4 to TRBJ2-3, with D maybe TRBD1 (6 bases). Trimming cost V 1 base and J 2 bases, with 11 bases left between them. The CDR3 covers 15 residues. Germline V lookup: CDR1 SGHNT, CDR2 YYREEE (reference sequence). The CDR3 region has the DNA TGTGCCAGCAGCTTGTGGGGGCAGTACACAGATACGCAGTATTTT. Its protein is CASSLWGQYTDTQYF.

Only a few counts were recorded for this clone. The CDR3 sequence is CASSQEVTGDQPQHF. CDR3 nucleotide sequence: TGCGCCAGCAGCCAAGAGGTCACAGGGGATCAGCCCCAGCATTTT. J is TRBJ1-5 and V is TRBV4-1, with 7 bases fitting TRBD1. The CDR3 length is 15 residues. After removal of 0 bases from V and 5 bases from J, the junction contained 4 bases not matched to a gene. Germline-derived CDR1 and CDR2 are MGHRA and YSYEKL.

V is TRBV4-1 and J is TRBJ2-1; 10 bases agree with TRBD2. After removal of 4 bases from V and 5 bases from J, the junction contained 5 bases not matched to a gene. The CDR3 is 15 residues long. Germline assignment: CDR1 MGHRA and CDR2 YSYEKL. The CDR3 DNA reads as TGCGCCAGCAGCCCCCTAGCGGGAGCGCACAATGAGCAGTTCTTC. Amino acids: CASSPLAGAHNEQFF.

The chain combines TRBV5-1 with TRBJ1-4; D unclear. Trimming removed 3 bases at V and 5 bases at J, with 11 bases between. This CDR3 is 14 amino acids long. Germline lookup yields CDR1 SGHRS and CDR2 YFSETQ. The CDR3 coding sequence is TGCGCCAGCAGCTCCCGCAGGCCCAATGAAAAACTGTTTTTT. Translated: CASSSRRPNEKLFF.

The genes are TRBV5-4 and TRBJ2-1; 9 bases fit TRBD2. The germline V gene encodes CDR1 SGHNT and CDR2 YYREEE (reference sequence). This CDR3 region has 15 residues. V gave up 4 bases and J gave up 3 bases; unmatched junction bases: 5. The CDR3 sequence is CASSLPTSGYNEQFF. The CDR3, as DNA: TGTGCCAGCAGCCTCCCGACTAGCGGCTACAATGAGCAGTTCTTC.

This clone appeared many times. The sample has other DNA sequences that encode this CDR3 too. The chain joins TRBV6-2 or TRBV6-3 to TRBJ2-5; D gene ambiguous. Between the trimmed V and J ends, which lost 2 bases and 5 bases, there was a span of 3 bases. This CDR3 region has 11 residues. Germline V lookup: CDR1 MNHEY, CDR2 SVGEGT. CDR3 region: CASSYGETQYF. CDR3 sequence (DNA): TGTGCCAGCAGTTACGGGGAGACCCAGTACTTC.

The genes are TRBV19 and TRBJ1-4, with TRBD1 matching over 10 bases. CDR1 is LNHDA, CDR2 SQIVND, per germline (reference sequence). V dropped 3 bases and J dropped 7; count of bases not matched to a gene: 5. The CDR3 covers 15 residues. The CDR3 sequence: CASSMSGQGFEKLFF. In DNA form, the CDR3 reads TGTGCCAGTAGTATGTCGGGACAGGGGTTTGAAAAACTGTTTTTT.

V and J are TRBV7-8 and TRBJ2-1, with 8 bases lining up with TRBD2. V dropped 0 bases and J dropped 9; count of bases not matched to a gene: 4. The germline V gene has CDR1 SGHVS and CDR2 FQNEAQ. The CDR3 is 14 amino acids. This CDR3 is CASSLAGTSLEQFF. The CDR3 nucleotides read TGTGCCAGCAGCTTAGCGGGGACTAGTCTTGAGCAGTTCTTC.

J is TRBJ2-5 and V is TRBV4-3; 7 bases are a match to TRBD2. This CDR3 has 16 residues. Losses at the gene ends were 0 bases for V and 1 base for J; bases not matched to a gene: 5. Looked up from germline, CDR1 is LGHNA and CDR2 is YSLEER. The CDR3 spells CASSQERGLPQETQYF. The CDR3, as DNA: TGCGCCAGCAGCCAAGAAAGGGGACTACCCCAAGAGACCCAGTACTTC.

This clone was found a few times. The genes are TRBV27 and TRBJ2-1; 10 bases agree with TRBD1. The CDR3 covers 18 residues. Trimming removed 2 bases from V and 8 bases from J; junction bases left unmatched: 15. From germline, CDR1 is MNHEY and CDR2 SMNVEV (reference sequence). CDR3 protein: CASSLISAWTGGPDEQFF. The CDR3 nucleotides are TGTGCCAGCAGTTTAATCTCGGCGTGGACAGGGGGACCGGATGAGCAGTTCTTC.

This clone turned up a few times. A read error is possible here, since a much larger clone lies one base away. The chain joins TRBV2 to TRBJ1-5; D is unresolved. The CDR3 runs to 13 residues. V was cut by 3 bases and J by 0 bases, with 3 bases left in between. CDR1 is SNHLY and CDR2 is FYNNEI in the germline V gene. The DNA of the CDR3 is TGTGCCAGCAGTGAGGGTAGCAATCAGCCCCAGCATTTT. Translating gives CASSEGSNQPQHF.